Given below is one T cell receptor beta chain in context. The protocol was immunoSEQ multiplex PCR, while the TCRdb copy is restricted to in-frame clones and leaves out a portion. The sample contains around 100,000 clones, approximately 80% of which appear only once. This sample is part of a study of blood T cell repertoires in COVID-19. Study in general: Samples taken during acute and convalescent COVID-19 were collected in the United States, Italy and Spain.

This CDR3 is built from 13 residues. The V gene end was trimmed by 3 bases and the J gene end by 3 bases; junction bases not matched to a gene: 2. V usage is TRBV12-3 or TRBV12-4 and J usage is TRBJ2-7, with 7 bases identical to TRBD1. The sequence came from a man aged 70-80 years with active or convalescent COVID-19. Sequencing was carried out using peripheral blood. In nucleotides, the CDR3 is TGTGCCAGCAGTTTGGGGACAGTCTACGAGCAGTACTTC. It specifies CASSLGTVYEQYF.